These 26 T cell receptor beta chains were sequenced from one sample in a study of glioma-infiltrating T cells after dendritic cell vaccination. The assay was immunoSEQ multiplex PCR, and TCRdb's table has in-frame clones only and misses some. The sample contains about 73,000 clones, more than 65% of which appear only once. The sample was blood, taken before dendritic cell vaccination. The source is a human donor with glioblastoma.

This clone was counted a few times. The chain combines TRBV4-1 with TRBJ2-5, with 9 bases matching TRBD1. Per germline, CDR1 MGHRA and CDR2 YSYEKL. The CDR3 totals 15 residues. Trimming took 7 bases from V and 4 from J; bases not matched to a gene: 10. The CDR3 DNA sequence: TGCGCCAGCAACGCCCCGGGACAGGGTGCAGAGACCCAGTACTTC. This sequence encodes CASNAPGQGAETQYF.

This chain links TRBV25-1 with TRBJ2-1; 8 nucleotides line up with TRBD2. Germline V gives CDR1 MGHDK, CDR2 SYGVNS. The CDR3 is 12 amino acids. V dropped 6 bases and J dropped 15; count of bases not matched to a gene: 10. The CDR3 DNA reads TGTGCCAGCAGCGCCTTGGGGACTAGTGCGTTCTTC. Amino acids: CASSALGTSAFF.

The chain has TRBV2 and TRBJ2-3, with D possibly TRBD2 on 6 matching bases. Germline assignment: CDR1 SNHLY and CDR2 FYNNEI. V was trimmed by 8 bases and J by 5 bases, leaving 17 bases between them. The CDR3 runs to 14 residues. The CDR3 spells CASSLGGELDTQYF. CDR3 coding DNA: TGTGCCAGCTCGTTGGGCGGGGAGTTAGATACGCAGTATTTT.

The V and J genes are TRBV1 and TRBJ2-1; the DNA was not used to check the table's D call, TRBD2. TRBV1 is termed a pseudogene. This CDR3 region has 16 residues. CDR3 coding DNA: TGCACCAGCAGCCAAGAAACTAGCGGGACGTACAATGAGCAGTTCTTC. Its translation: CTSSQETSGTYNEQFF.

The V call is TRBV5-1, the J call TRBJ1-6, with D possibly being TRBD1 (6 bases). The CDR3 length is 15 residues. Trimming removed 5 bases at V and 10 bases at J, with 19 bases between. Germline CDR1 SGHRS, CDR2 YFSETQ. This chain's CDR3 is CASSSRPGENSPLHF. The CDR3 DNA sequence: TGCGCCAGCAGTTCGAGGCCAGGGGAAAACTCACCCCTCCACTTT.

This sequence joins TRBV7-2 and TRBJ2-1; D remains ambiguous. V lost 5 bases, J lost 10 bases, and 18 bases lay in between. Germline assignment: CDR1 SGHTA and CDR2 FQGNSA. The CDR3 loop spans 14 amino acids. The CDR3 coding sequence is TGTGCCAGCAGCCCATACAAGGAGATTAACGAGCAGTTCTTC. Protein product: CASSPYKEINEQFF.

The V and J genes are TRBV27 and TRBJ1-5; no clear D. Germline V gene data show CDR1 as MNHEY and CDR2 as SMNVEV (reference sequence). The germline V and J ends were trimmed by 2 bases and 4 bases, with 12 bases remaining between them. The CDR3 spans 15 residues. CDR3 nucleotide sequence: TGTGCCAGCAGTTTAGGTTGGCAGGTGAATCAGCCCCAGCATTTT. This sequence encodes CASSLGWQVNQPQHF.

The chain has TRBV2 and TRBJ2-4, with TRBD2 identical over 9 bases. V shed 2 bases, J shed 0 bases, and the junction held 8 bases outside the gene matches. Germline-derived CDR1 and CDR2 are SNHLY and FYNNEI. The CDR3 consists of 18 residues. The CDR3 nucleotides read TGTGCCAGCAGTGAACGAAGCGGGGGGTTTCTAGCCAAAAACATTCAGTACTTC. It specifies CASSERSGGFLAKNIQYF.

The chain recombines TRBV5-1 with TRBJ2-7, with TRBD2 identical over 9 bases. CDR3 size: 17 residues. Trimming took 3 bases from V and 4 from J; bases not matched to a gene: 14. Germline V gene sequence: CDR1 SGHRS, CDR2 YFSETQ. The CDR3 is CASSWRPSSGVGYEQYF. DNA for the CDR3: TGCGCCAGCAGCTGGAGGCCTTCTAGCGGGGTCGGATACGAGCAGTACTTC.

The chain has TRBV5-5 and TRBJ2-7; 9 bases are shared with TRBD1. The length of the CDR3 is 16 residues. V was clipped by 2 bases and J by 3 bases; unmatched bases: 9. The germline gives CDR1 SGHKS, CDR2 YYEKEE (reference sequence). CDR3 sequence: CASSFLSRTGDYEQYF. In DNA form, the CDR3 reads TGTGCCAGCAGCTTCCTCTCTAGGACAGGGGACTACGAGCAGTACTTC. Full variable domain (remainder filled in from reference TRBV5-5 and TRBJ2-7): DAGVTQSPTHLIKTRGQQVTLRCSPISGHKSVSWYQQVLGQGPQFIFQYYEKEERGRGNFPDRFSARQFPNYSSELNVNALLLGDSALYLCASSFLSRTGDYEQYFGPGTRLTVT.

This chain connects TRBV5-1 to TRBJ2-5; D is unclear. Germline CDR1 is SGHRS and CDR2 is YFSETQ. With 3 bases removed from V and 1 base from J, the gap between germline ends came to 13 bases. The CDR3 contains 15 residues. The CDR3 loop reads CASSSPRVPQETQYF. The CDR3 bases are TGCGCCAGCAGCTCCCCCCGGGTCCCCCAAGAGACCCAGTACTTC.

V usage is TRBV11-2 and J usage is TRBJ1-2, with 7 bases identical to TRBD1. Germline CDR1 SGHAT, CDR2 FQNNGV. Losses at the gene ends were 5 bases for V and 8 bases for J; bases not matched to a gene: 8. This CDR3 region has 13 residues. This CDR3 is CASSQGRTGGYTF. The CDR3 region has the DNA TGTGCCAGCAGCCAGGGTCGGACAGGAGGCTACACCTTC. Full variable domain (missing parts from reference TRBV11-2 and TRBJ1-2): EAGVAQSPRYKIIEKRQSVAFWCNPISGHATLYWYQQILGQGPKLLIQFQNNGVVDDSQLPKDRFSAERLKGVDSTLKIQPAKLEDSAVYLCASSQGRTGGYTFGSGTRLTVV.

This clone was seen more than once but under ten times. V gene TRBV2 combines with J gene TRBJ1-2; D is possibly TRBD1 (6 bases). This CDR3 contains 13 residues. The germline gives CDR1 SNHLY, CDR2 FYNNEI. The V end lost 7 bases, the J end lost 4 bases, and 13 bases lay between the germline ends. CDR3 DNA: TGTGCCAGCAAAGACAGGCCCCTCTATGGCTACACCTTC. Residues: CASKDRPLYGYTF.

The chain uses TRBV19 and TRBJ2-4; TRBD1 matches at 12 bases. Germline V gives CDR1 LNHDA, CDR2 SQIVND (reference sequence). CDR3 length equals 17 residues. Trimming at V came to 3 bases and at J to 2 bases, leaving 5 bases not matched to a gene. CDR3 nucleotide sequence: TGTGCCAGTAGTATCCCGGGACAGGGGGCAACCAAAAACATTCAGTACTTC. Residues: CASSIPGQGATKNIQYF.

The chain carries TRBV5-4 and TRBJ2-2; possibly TRBD1 for D (5 bases). The CDR3 covers 15 residues. Germline V gene data show CDR1 as SGHNT and CDR2 as YYREEE (reference sequence). Between the trimmed V and J ends, which lost 1 base and 5 bases, there was a span of 12 bases. The CDR3 DNA sequence: TGTGCCAGCAGCTTGCAGGGTATAAGGACCGGGGAGCTGTTTTTT. Translating it yields CASSLQGIRTGELFF.

The CDR3 sequence is CATGRTSGRGGETQYF. DNA for the CDR3: TGTGCCACAGGCCGGACTAGCGGGCGGGGGGGGGAGACCCAGTACTTC. This chain connects TRBV10-3 to TRBJ2-5, with 11 positions matching TRBD2. Losses at the gene ends were 10 bases for V and 5 bases for J; bases not matched to a gene: 15. Germline V gives CDR1 ENHRY, CDR2 SYGVKD. This CDR3 contains 16 residues.

The V and J genes are TRBV6-6 and TRBJ2-2; 9 bases line up with TRBD1. Germline-derived CDR1 and CDR2 are MNHNY and SVGAGI (reference sequence). This CDR3 is built from 16 residues. V lost 0 bases and J lost 6; bases outside the gene matches: 5. The CDR3 reads CASSYSTGTGPGELFF. The DNA of the CDR3 is TGTGCCAGCAGTTACTCTACCGGGACAGGGCCCGGGGAGCTGTTTTTT.

The chain carries TRBV6-5 and TRBJ1-5, with TRBD1 matching 7 bases. Germline V gives CDR1 MNHEY, CDR2 SVGAGI. J gave up 0 bases and V 6 bases, and 5 bases lay outside the gene matches. This CDR3 is 15 amino acids long. In DNA form, the CDR3 reads TGTGCCAGCAGGACAGGGTTTGATAGCAATCAGCCCCAGCATTTT. Residues: CASRTGFDSNQPQHF.

This clone came up once. The V gene is TRBV19, the J gene TRBJ2-2; D may be TRBD1 (6 bases). Deletions cut 6 bases from V and 1 base from J, with 15 bases between. Germline CDR1 reads LNHDA; CDR2 reads SQIVND (reference sequence). The CDR3 consists of 16 residues. The CDR3 reads CASREWTVMNTGELFF. CDR3 in DNA: TGTGCCAGTAGGGAATGGACAGTGATGAACACCGGGGAGCTGTTTTTT. The full variable domain, with the rest looked up from reference TRBV19 and TRBJ2-2, is DGGITQSPKYLFRKEGQNVTLSCEQNLNHDAMYWYRQDPGQGLRLIYYSQIVNDFQKGDIAEGYSVSREKKESFPLTVTSAQKNPTAFYLCASREWTVMNTGELFFGEGSRLTVL.

The chain couples TRBV12-5 to TRBJ1-4; D not resolved. There are 11 residues in the CDR3. In germline, CDR1 is LGHNT, CDR2 FRNRAP. Trimming took off 2 bases at V and 10 bases at J, with 5 bases between the two ends. CDR3 sequence reads: CASGLPGKLFF. CDR3 bases: TGTGCTAGTGGTTTGCCGGGAAAACTGTTTTTT. Looking up the rest from reference TRBV12-5 and TRBJ1-4 gives the full variable domain: DARVTQTPRHKVTEMGQEVTMRCQPILGHNTVFWYRQTMMQGLELLAYFRNRAPLDDSGMPKDRFSAEMPDATLATLKIQPSEPRDSAVYFCASGLPGKLFFGSGTQLSVL.

The V gene is TRBV18, the J gene TRBJ1-2, with unresolved D. The CDR3 spans 15 residues. The V end lost 3 bases, the J end lost 4 bases, and 15 bases lay between the germline ends. CDR1 and CDR2 from the germline V gene are KGHSH and LQKENI. CDR3 amino acids: CASSPEGNVGYGYTF. In nucleotides, the CDR3 is TGTGCCAGCTCACCGGAGGGAAACGTGGGCTATGGCTACACCTTC.

The chain couples TRBV7-2 to TRBJ2-5; 10 nucleotides align to TRBD2. This CDR3 has 16 residues. The V and J ends lost 4 bases and 5 bases, in that order; junction bases with no gene match: 10. CDR1 and CDR2 (germline): SGHTA, FQGNSA. CDR3 sequence (DNA): TGTGCCAGCAGCTCACAAATAGCGGGGGGACGGGAGACCCAGTACTTC. Translating it yields CASSSQIAGGRETQYF.

This clone has more than one count but fewer than ten. The gene calls are TRBV2 and TRBJ2-5; 7 nucleotides match TRBD1. The CDR3 sequence is 13 residues long. V dropped 6 bases and J dropped 3; count of bases not matched to a gene: 4. Germline assignment: CDR1 SNHLY and CDR2 FYNNEI. CDR3 residues: CASRSTGEETQYF. The DNA of the CDR3 is TGTGCCAGCAGAAGTACAGGGGAAGAGACCCAGTACTTC.

The V gene is TRBV27, the J gene TRBJ2-5; 12 bases agree with TRBD1. J lost 6 bases, V lost 3 bases, and 5 bases had no gene match. From germline, CDR1 is MNHEY and CDR2 SMNVEV (reference sequence). CDR3 length equals 15 residues. The chain's CDR3 is CASSLGQGAVKTQYF. The CDR3 DNA is TGTGCCAGCAGTTTGGGACAGGGGGCCGTTAAGACCCAGTACTTC.

This clone has just a few counts. The same CDR3 also results from other DNA sequences found in this sample. The chain combines TRBV5-1 with TRBJ2-1; D call uncertain. The V end lost 0 bases, the J end lost 0 bases, and 10 bases lay between the germline ends. The CDR3 runs 16 residues. Germline CDR1 SGHRS, CDR2 YFSETQ. The CDR3 DNA reads as TGCGCCAGCAGCTTGGCGCCATCCGGCTCCTACAATGAGCAGTTCTTC. Its translation is CASSLAPSGSYNEQFF.

The chain has TRBV5-6 and TRBJ2-3, with D tentatively TRBD2 (6 bases). The germline gives CDR1 SGHDT, CDR2 YYEEEE. Trimming took off 2 bases at V and 1 base at J, with 8 bases between the two ends. The CDR3 covers 14 residues. Here the CDR3 DNA reads TGTGCCAGCAGCTTAGGCGGGGGCACAGATACGCAGTATTTT. Its translation: CASSLGGGTDTQYF. The complete variable domain, with remaining parts taken from reference TRBV5-6 and TRBJ2-3, reads DAGVTQSPTHLIKTRGQQVTLRCSPKSGHDTVSWYQQALGQGPQFIFQYYEEEERQRGNFPDRFSGHQFPNYSSELNVNALLLGDSALYLCASSLGGGTDTQYFGPGTRLTVL.